A single sample gave rise to the 15 T cell receptor beta chains below, sequenced in a study of post-analysis software for immune sequencing data. Points from the study as a whole: Several TRBV segments occurring more often in patients than controls included TRBV5-6, TRBV5-1 and TRBV20-1.

Researchers reported that TCR beta cDNA libraries carried unique molecular identifiers. One entry per CDR3 protein results from TCRdb running MiXCR on the PCR reads. The sample includes roughly 430,000 distinct CDR3 sequences, roughly 40% seen only once; the top ten take less than 8%. The antigens for these receptors are not known. Sequenced: blood. The source is a girl aged 2 to 10 with multiple sclerosis.

The V call is TRBV7-3, the J call TRBJ2-1, with TRBD2 matching 7 bases. The CDR3 is 19 amino acids. Germline CDR1 and CDR2: SGHTA and FQGTGA. J lost 0 bases, V lost 5 bases, and 16 bases had no gene match. As DNA, the CDR3 is TGTGCCAGCAGCCAGAGGGTAGCGGGTGTGAACAGCTCCTACAATGAGCAGTTCTTC. Translation: CASSQRVAGVNSSYNEQFF.

A note on this clonotype: A much larger clone lies a single base off, so this may be a read error. The genes are TRBV5-6 and TRBJ2-3; the match to TRBD1 covers 7 bases. From germline, CDR1 is SGHDT and CDR2 YYEEEE. This CDR3 is built from 16 residues. CDR3 loop: CASSLFGQAATDMQYF. CDR3 in DNA: TGTGCCAGCAGCTTGTTCGGACAGGCAGCCACAGATATGCAGTATTTT. The entire variable domain, with the rest obtained from reference TRBV5-6 and TRBJ2-3, is as follows: DAGVTQSPTHLIKTRGQQVTLRCSPKSGHDTVSWYQQALGQGPQFIFQYYEEEERQRGNFPDRFSGHQFPNYSSELNVNALLLGDSALYLCASSLFGQAATDMQYFGPGTRLTVL.

The chain employs TRBV9 and TRBJ2-3, with D possibly matching TRBD2 (6 bases). V lost 3 bases and J lost 2, with 16 bases in between. From germline, CDR1 is SGDLS and CDR2 YYNGEE. This CDR3 has 16 amino acids. This CDR3 is CASSGLGGWSTDTQYF. CDR3 nucleotides: TGTGCCAGCAGCGGACTAGGCGGGTGGTCCACAGATACGCAGTATTTT.

This clonotype was detected only a few times. V gene TRBV6-1 combines with J gene TRBJ2-7, with D possibly being TRBD2 (5 bases). V shed 9 bases and J shed 4 bases, with 16 bases lying between them. Germline V gives CDR1 MNHNS, CDR2 SASEGT. This CDR3 is 13 amino acids long. CDR3 region: CASRRSGLYEQYF. The CDR3 DNA reads as TGTGCCAGTCGCAGGAGCGGCTTATACGAGCAGTACTTC.

V usage is TRBV6-5 and J usage is TRBJ2-4; maybe TRBD1 (5 bases). The better agreement between TRBJ2-7 and the DNA end casts doubt on the J call. Germline assignment: CDR1 MNHEY and CDR2 SVGAGI. This CDR3 contains 14 residues. CDR3 protein: CASSYAQGTHEQYF. CDR3 bases: TGTGCCAGCAGTTACGCTCAGGGTACCCACGAGCAGTACTTC.

This clonotype showed up just a few times. The rearrangement links TRBV4-1 to TRBJ2-7; 14 positions agree with TRBD2. Germline CDR1 reads MGHRA; CDR2 reads YSYEKL. V dropped 3 bases and J dropped 5; count of bases not matched to a gene: 3. The CDR3 spans 15 residues. The CDR3 nucleotides read TGCGCCAGCAGCCAGATGGGACTAGCGGGAGACGAGCAGTACTTC. Amino acids: CASSQMGLAGDEQYF.

This clonotype was counted between two and nine times. The CDR3 here is CASSQDGGYNEQFF. The CDR3 DNA reads as TGCGCCAGCAGCCAGGACGGAGGTTACAATGAGCAGTTCTTC. The chain links TRBV4-1 to TRBJ2-1, with D maybe TRBD2 (5 bases). Trimming pared 3 bases from V and 4 bases from J, leaving 10 bases between. The CDR3 spans 14 residues. Germline loops: CDR1 MGHRA, CDR2 YSYEKL.

The chain links TRBV6-5 to TRBJ1-2; 8 bases map to TRBD1. Germline V gene sequence: CDR1 MNHEY, CDR2 SVGAGI. The V gene end was trimmed by 6 bases and the J gene end by 4 bases; junction bases not matched to a gene: 7. The CDR3 runs 14 residues. The CDR3 bases are TGTGCCAGCAGGGGCGACAGGGGAGTCTATGGCTACACCTTC. This codes for CASRGDRGVYGYTF.

This clonotype was seen a single time. Sequence at one end of the junction differs from germline and may be a read error. The chain combines TRBV28 with TRBJ1-6, with unresolved D. There are 14 residues in the CDR3. CDR1 is MDHEN, CDR2 SYDVKM, per germline. The CDR3 here is CARRLHRGNSPRHF. The CDR3 DNA is TGTGCCAGGCGCCTACACCGAGGCAATTCACCCCGCCACTTT.

The chain employs TRBV29-1 and TRBJ2-7, with 7 bases that match TRBD2. V was pared by 6 bases and J by 0 bases, with 5 bases of the junction left unmatched. The CDR3 loop spans 13 amino acids. From germline, CDR1 is SQVTM and CDR2 ANQGSEA. CDR3 nucleotides: TGCAGCGTGTGGAGCGGGAACTCCTACGAGCAGTACTTC. This translates into CSVWSGNSYEQYF.

The chain couples TRBV20-1 to TRBJ1-1; D not certain. V was clipped by 2 bases and J by 0 bases, with 7 bases between them. The CDR3 has 13 residues. CDR1 and CDR2 (germline): DFQATT, SNEGSKA (reference sequence). The CDR3 bases are TGCAGTGCTAGAATTGGGGTGAACACTGAAGCTTTCTTT. The encoded protein is CSARIGVNTEAFF.

A few counts support this clonotype. The chain carries TRBV4-2 and TRBJ2-7; D remains unclear. CDR1 is LGHNA, CDR2 YNFKEQ, per germline. The V and J ends lost 1 base and 3 bases respectively, with 10 bases between them. There are 14 residues in the CDR3. CDR3 sequence (DNA): TGTGCCAGCAGCCAAGTGAAACAGTTCTACGAGCAGTACTTC. This codes for CASSQVKQFYEQYF.

This clonotype was detected only a few times. The V and J genes are TRBV10-2 and TRBJ2-3; 11 bases are shared with TRBD2. V lost 10 bases and J lost 4; bases outside the gene matches: 13. The V gene's germline CDR1 is WSHSY and CDR2 SAAADI. The CDR3 covers 16 residues. CDR3: CAIRSGTSGYPDTQYF. The CDR3 region has the DNA TGCGCCATCCGATCCGGGACTAGCGGTTACCCAGATACGCAGTATTTT.

V gene TRBV7-2 combines with J gene TRBJ2-1; D not certain. The germline CDR1 and CDR2 sequences are SGHTA and FQGNSA. Trimming pared 1 base from V and 10 bases from J, leaving 14 bases between. The CDR3 covers 14 residues. CDR3 in amino acids: CASSLVNWADEQFF. DNA of the CDR3: TGTGCCAGCAGCTTAGTAAACTGGGCTGACGAGCAGTTCTTC.

The chain uses TRBV5-6 and TRBJ2-5, with D possibly being TRBD1 (5 bases). V shed 3 bases and J shed 2 bases, with 11 bases lying between them. The V gene's germline CDR1 is SGHDT and CDR2 YYEEEE. CDR3 length equals 14 residues. CDR3 sequence: CASSYETVQETQYF. CDR3 nucleotide sequence: TGTGCCAGCAGCTATGAGACAGTACAAGAGACCCAGTACTTC.